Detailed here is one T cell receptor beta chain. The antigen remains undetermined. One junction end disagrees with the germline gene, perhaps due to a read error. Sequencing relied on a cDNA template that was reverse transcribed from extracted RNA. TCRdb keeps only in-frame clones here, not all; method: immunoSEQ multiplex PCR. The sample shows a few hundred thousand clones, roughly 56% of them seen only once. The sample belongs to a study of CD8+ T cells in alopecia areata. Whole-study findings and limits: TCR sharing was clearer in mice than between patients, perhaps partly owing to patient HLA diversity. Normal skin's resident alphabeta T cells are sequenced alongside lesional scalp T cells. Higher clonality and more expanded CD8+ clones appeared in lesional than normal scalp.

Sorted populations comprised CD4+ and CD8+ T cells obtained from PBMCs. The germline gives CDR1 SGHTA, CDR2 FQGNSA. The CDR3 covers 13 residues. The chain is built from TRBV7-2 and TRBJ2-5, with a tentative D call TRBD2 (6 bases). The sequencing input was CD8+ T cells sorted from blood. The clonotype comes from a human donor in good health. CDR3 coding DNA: TGTGCTAGCACCTCCCCCGGGGGAGAGACCCAGTACTTC. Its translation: CASTSPGGETQYF. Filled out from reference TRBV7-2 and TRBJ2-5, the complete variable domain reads GAGVSQSPSNKVTEKGKDVELRCDPISGHTALYWYRQSLGQGLEFLIYFQGNSAPDKSGLPSDRFSAERTGGSVSTLTIQRTQQEDSAVYLCASTSPGGETQYFGPGTRLLVL.